This T cell receptor beta chain came from a study of cytomegalovirus exposure and HLA in healthy donors. In the study overall: Researchers found that roughly 80% of over 350 genotyped donors fell within the Caucasian-associated ancestry cluster.

Study-wide points: Upon later analysis, TCR association rates were observed to vary by HLA locus, being highest for DRB1 and lowest for HLA-C.

V lost 0 bases and J lost 0, with 18 bases in between. CDR3 size: 19 residues. Germline V CDR1 and CDR2: MGHRA, YSYEKL. The primer mix had 60 Vbeta and 13 Jbeta primers. The method was immunoSEQ multiplex PCR; TCRdb's version includes in-frame clones alone and lacks a portion of them. The sample lists under 200,000 clones; approximately 72% were seen once. The sample holds one count of this clone. Its matching antigen is unknown. Sequenced: PBMCs. The chain is built from TRBV4-1 and TRBJ1-5; D is undetermined. The receptor's source is a man in his forties or fifties in good health and CMV-seronegative. This chain's CDR3 is CASSQDRVGSGYSNQPQHF. CDR3 DNA sequence: TGCGCCAGCAGCCAAGATCGGGTGGGGAGCGGCTATAGCAATCAGCCCCAGCATTTT.